The next 16 T cell receptor beta chains were all read from a single sample in a study of CD8+ T cells in alopecia areata. The treatment was: oral pan-JAK inhibitor, 5-10 mg twice daily. Following RNA extraction, reverse transcription yielded cDNA that acted as the sequencing template. Profiled with immunoSEQ multiplex PCR; TCRdb holds only in-frame clones, not every one. The table lists 190,000 or so clones, roughly 64% of them singletons, with approximately 12% in the top ten. The input for sequencing was CD8+ T cells sorted from blood, taken at week 24, from a patient treated with tofacitinib. These receptors were taken from a human donor with alopecia areata.

The chain couples TRBV11-2 to TRBJ2-2; no clear D. There are 15 residues in the CDR3. V lost 1 base to trimming and J lost 2 bases, with 8 bases between them. Germline V gives CDR1 SGHAT, CDR2 FQNNGV. The CDR3 here is CASSLVSSNTGELFF. The CDR3 DNA follows: TGTGCCAGCAGCTTAGTTAGCAGCAACACCGGGGAGCTGTTTTTT.

The rearrangement uses TRBV6-5 and TRBJ2-7; D gene uncertain. This CDR3 spans 11 amino acids. V lost 6 bases and J lost 4, with 7 bases in between. Germline loops: CDR1 MNHEY, CDR2 SVGAGI. The CDR3 DNA follows: TGTGCCAGCAGAATGGGATACGAGCAGTACTTC. Amino acid sequence: CASRMGYEQYF.

This chain joins TRBV30 and TRBJ1-1; D unclear. V lost 5 bases to trimming and J lost 2 bases, with 12 bases between them. Per germline, CDR1 GTSNPN and CDR2 SVGIG (reference sequence). The CDR3 has 13 amino acids. The CDR3 DNA is TGTGCCTGGTGGGGTATGGTCAACACTGAAGCTTTCTTT. The encoded protein is CAWWGMVNTEAFF.

The V call is TRBV2, the J call TRBJ2-7; D may match TRBD1 or TRBD2 (5 bases each). Germline CDR1 SNHLY, CDR2 FYNNEI. The CDR3 extends over 12 amino acids. V dropped 1 base and J dropped 5 bases, with 6 bases sitting between them. The CDR3 protein is CASSEGGDEQYF. The CDR3, as DNA: TGTGCCAGCAGTGAAGGAGGGGACGAGCAGTACTTC. Variable domain in full (rest from reference TRBV2 and TRBJ2-7): EPEVTQTPSHQVTQMGQEVILRCVPISNHLYFYWYRQILGQKVEFLVSFYNNEISEKSEIFDDQFSVERPDGSNFTLKIRSTKLEDSAMYFCASSEGGDEQYFGPGTRLTVT.

The count of this clone is one. The rearrangement links TRBV11-3 to TRBJ2-1, with D uncertain. With 0 bases removed from V and 4 bases from J, the gap between germline ends came to 10 bases. There are 15 residues in the CDR3. Per the germline V gene, CDR1 is SGHNT and CDR2 is YENEEA. Written as DNA, the CDR3 is TGTGCCAGCAGCTTAGATCCGAGCTCATACAATGAGCAGTTCTTC. The encoded protein is CASSLDPSSYNEQFF.

This clone was counted between two and nine times. The CDR3 DNA is TGTGCCAGCGAGGGGCTAGCGAGAAGTCCCCAAGAGACCCAGTACTTC. It is translated as CASEGLARSPQETQYF. V and J are TRBV7-9 and TRBJ2-5, with D possibly matching TRBD2 (6 bases). CDR3 length: 16 amino acids. Germline V CDR1 and CDR2: SEHNR, FQNEAQ (reference sequence). V was cut by 8 bases and J by 1 base, with 20 bases left in between. The entire variable domain, with the rest obtained from reference TRBV7-9 and TRBJ2-5, is as follows: DTGVSQNPRHKITKRGQNVTFRCDPISEHNRLYWYRQTLGQGPEFLTYFQNEAQLEKSRLLSDRFSAERPKGSFSTLEIQRTEQGDSAMYLCASEGLARSPQETQYFGPGTRLLVL.

This chain uses TRBV19 with TRBJ1-5, with D tentatively TRBD1 (5 bases). CDR1 and CDR2 from the germline V gene are LNHDA and SQIVND (reference sequence). Trimming took 8 bases from V and 5 from J, leaving 10 bases between them. The CDR3 consists of 12 residues. For the CDR3, the DNA is TGTGCCAGTTGCCAGGGTTATCAGCCCCAGCATTTT. It codes for CASCQGYQPQHF.

The chain carries TRBV10-3 and TRBJ1-2, with D possibly matching TRBD1 (6 bases). CDR1 ENHRY and CDR2 SYGVKD come from the germline V gene. This CDR3 spans 15 amino acids. V was clipped by 0 bases and J by 4 bases, with 12 bases between them. In DNA form, the CDR3 reads TGTGCCATCAGTGAGTCAGGGGGTAGTGCCTATGGCTACACCTTC. Translated: CAISESGGSAYGYTF.

The chain combines TRBV5-1 with TRBJ2-5, with 14 positions matching TRBD2. The CDR3 is made up of 19 amino acids. Trimming removed 5 bases from V and 3 bases from J; junction bases left unmatched: 15. The germline V gene encodes CDR1 SGHRS and CDR2 YFSETQ. The CDR3 nucleotides read TGCGCCAGCAGTTTAATGCGACTAGCGGGGGGGCCTGATGAAGAGACCCAGTACTTC. As protein: CASSLMRLAGGPDEETQYF. The full variable domain, its missing parts supplied by reference TRBV5-1 and TRBJ2-5, is KAGVTQTPRYLIKTRGQQVTLSCSPISGHRSVSWYQQTPGQGLQFLFEYFSETQRNKGNFPGRFSGRQFSNSRSEMNVSTLELGDSALYLCASSLMRLAGGPDEETQYFGPGTRLLVL.

The V and J genes are TRBV13 and TRBJ2-3; 10 nucleotides agree with TRBD2. The J segment lost 0 bases and the V segment lost 0 bases, leaving 3 bases of the junction unmatched. Germline V CDR1 and CDR2: PRHDT, FYEKMQ (reference sequence). CDR3 length: 17 residues. CDR3: CASSLGQRGGSTDTQYF. The DNA for the CDR3 is TGTGCCAGCAGCTTAGGTCAGCGGGGGGGAAGCACAGATACGCAGTATTTT.

This chain connects TRBV7-2 to TRBJ2-1; D is uncertain. The germline V gene has CDR1 SGHTA and CDR2 FQGNSA. V was cut by 1 base and J by 6 bases, with 4 bases left in between. The CDR3 totals 12 residues. CDR3 in amino acids: CASSLGFNEQFF. The CDR3 region has the DNA TGTGCCAGCAGCTTAGGGTTCAATGAGCAGTTCTTC.

The chain carries TRBV5-6 and TRBJ2-7; D gene unclear. Germline-derived CDR1 and CDR2 are SGHDT and YYEEEE. Trimming removed 1 base at V and 2 bases at J, with 10 bases between. The CDR3 extends over 14 amino acids. CDR3 residues: CASSLRHGTYEQYF. Here the CDR3 DNA reads TGTGCCAGCAGCTTGCGACACGGCACCTACGAGCAGTACTTC.

The chain is built from TRBV29-1 and TRBJ1-1; D might be TRBD1 (5 bases). Trimming took off 3 bases at V and 0 bases at J, with 14 bases between the two ends. The CDR3 sequence is 15 residues long. The germline V gene has CDR1 SQVTM and CDR2 ANQGSEA. CDR3 sequence (DNA): TGCAGCGTTGAGGGGCCGGCCAGTTTGAACACTGAAGCTTTCTTT. The encoded protein is CSVEGPASLNTEAFF.

This sequence joins TRBV4-1 and TRBJ2-3; TRBD2 agrees at 10 bases. The germline gives CDR1 MGHRA, CDR2 YSYEKL. Losses at the gene ends were 4 bases for V and 6 bases for J; bases not matched to a gene: 4. CDR3 length: 14 residues. The CDR3 coding sequence is TGCGCCAGCAGCCCAAAAGCGGGGGGGGATACGCAGTATTTT. Its protein is CASSPKAGGDTQYF.

This clone has only a few counts. This chain links TRBV29-1 with TRBJ2-6; D is possibly TRBD1 (6 bases). The CDR3 is 14 amino acids. Germline CDR1 SQVTM, CDR2 ANQGSEA. The V and J ends lost 6 bases and 1 base respectively, with 10 bases between them. The CDR3 spells CSVVQGSGANVLTF. In nucleotides, the CDR3 is TGCAGCGTGGTGCAGGGGTCTGGGGCCAACGTCCTGACTTTC.

The DNA for the CDR3 is TGTGCCAGCAGCGACAGGGAAGCGGGCAATGAGCAGTTCTTC. This encodes CASSDREAGNEQFF. This chain joins TRBV7-9 and TRBJ2-1, with TRBD1 as a possible D gene (7 bases). V was trimmed by 5 bases and J by 6 bases, leaving 14 bases between them. From germline, CDR1 is SEHNR and CDR2 FQNEAQ (reference sequence). The CDR3 loop spans 14 amino acids.